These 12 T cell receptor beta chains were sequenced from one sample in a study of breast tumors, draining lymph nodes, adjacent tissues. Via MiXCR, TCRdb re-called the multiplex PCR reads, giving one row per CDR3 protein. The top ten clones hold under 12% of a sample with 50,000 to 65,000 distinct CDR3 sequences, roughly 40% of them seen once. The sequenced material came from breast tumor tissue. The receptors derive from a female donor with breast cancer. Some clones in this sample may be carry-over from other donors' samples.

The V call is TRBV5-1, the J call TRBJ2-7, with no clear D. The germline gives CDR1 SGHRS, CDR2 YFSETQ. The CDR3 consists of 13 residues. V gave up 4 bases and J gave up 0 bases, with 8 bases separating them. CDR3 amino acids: CASSRMTSYEQYF. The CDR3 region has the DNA TGCGCCAGCAGCCGAATGACCTCCTACGAGCAGTACTTC.

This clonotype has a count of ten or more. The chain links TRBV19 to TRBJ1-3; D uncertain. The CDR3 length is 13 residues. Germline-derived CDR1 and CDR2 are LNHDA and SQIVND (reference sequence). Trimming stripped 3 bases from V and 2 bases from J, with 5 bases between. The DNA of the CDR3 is TGTGCCAGTAGTATTGGGGCTGGAAACACCATATATTTT. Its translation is CASSIGAGNTIYF.

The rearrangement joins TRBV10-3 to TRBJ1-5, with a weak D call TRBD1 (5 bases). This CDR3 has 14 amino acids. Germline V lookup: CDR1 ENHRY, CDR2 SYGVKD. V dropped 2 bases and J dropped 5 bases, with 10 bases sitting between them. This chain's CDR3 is CAISEAGGDQPQHF. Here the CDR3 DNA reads TGTGCCATCAGTGAGGCGGGGGGAGATCAGCCCCAGCATTTT.

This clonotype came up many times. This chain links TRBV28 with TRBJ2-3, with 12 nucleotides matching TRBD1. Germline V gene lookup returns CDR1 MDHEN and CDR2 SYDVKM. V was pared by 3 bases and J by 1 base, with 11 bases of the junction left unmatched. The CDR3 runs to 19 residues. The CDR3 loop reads CASSFWGQGASRGTDTQYF. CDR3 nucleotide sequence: TGTGCCAGCAGTTTTTGGGGACAGGGGGCGAGTCGTGGCACAGATACGCAGTATTTT.

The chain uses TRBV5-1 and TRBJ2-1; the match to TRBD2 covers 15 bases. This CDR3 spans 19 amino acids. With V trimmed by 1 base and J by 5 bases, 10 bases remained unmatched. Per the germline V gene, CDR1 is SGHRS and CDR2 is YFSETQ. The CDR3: CASSLRRTGTSGRNNEQFF. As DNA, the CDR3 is TGCGCCAGCAGCTTGCGTCGGACCGGGACTAGCGGGAGGAACAATGAGCAGTTCTTC.

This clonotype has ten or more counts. The CDR3 loop reads CASSLVAGEFNEQFF. The CDR3 nucleotides are TGCGCCAGCAGCTTGGTTGCGGGAGAGTTTAATGAGCAGTTCTTC. J is TRBJ2-1 and V is TRBV5-1, with 7 nucleotides matching TRBD2. V trimming: 0 bases; J trimming: 7 bases; junction bases outside the gene matches: 7. The CDR3 is 15 amino acids. The germline V gene encodes CDR1 SGHRS and CDR2 YFSETQ.

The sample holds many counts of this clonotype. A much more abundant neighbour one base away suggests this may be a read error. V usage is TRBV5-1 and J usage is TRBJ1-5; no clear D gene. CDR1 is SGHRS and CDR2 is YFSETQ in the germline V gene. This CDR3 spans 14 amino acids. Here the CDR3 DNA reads TGCGCCAGCCGGGCAGGTTTGGGCAATCACCCCCAGCATTTT. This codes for CASRAGLGNHPQHF.

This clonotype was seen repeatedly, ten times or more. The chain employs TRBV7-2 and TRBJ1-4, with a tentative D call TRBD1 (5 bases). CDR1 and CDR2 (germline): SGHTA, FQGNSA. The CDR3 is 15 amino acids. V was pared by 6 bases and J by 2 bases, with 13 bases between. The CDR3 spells CASRAGLSTNEKLFF. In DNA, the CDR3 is TGTGCCAGCAGGGCAGGGCTTAGCACTAATGAAAAACTGTTTTTT.

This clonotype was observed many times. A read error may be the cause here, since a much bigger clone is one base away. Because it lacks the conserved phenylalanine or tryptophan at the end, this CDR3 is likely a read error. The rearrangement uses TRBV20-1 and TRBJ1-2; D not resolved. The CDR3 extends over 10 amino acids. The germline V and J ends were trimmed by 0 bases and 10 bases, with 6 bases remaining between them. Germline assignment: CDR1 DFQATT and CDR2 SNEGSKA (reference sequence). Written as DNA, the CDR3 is TGCAGTGCTAGAGATCGGACCTACACCTCC. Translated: CSARDRTYTS.

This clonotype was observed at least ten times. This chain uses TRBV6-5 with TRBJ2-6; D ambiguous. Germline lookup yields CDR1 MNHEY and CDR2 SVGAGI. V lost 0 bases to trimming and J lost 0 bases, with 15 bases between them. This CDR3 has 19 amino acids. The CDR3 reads CASSYSKGSSNSGANVLTF. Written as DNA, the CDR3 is TGTGCCAGCAGTTACTCTAAGGGCAGCTCGAACTCTGGGGCCAACGTCCTGACTTTC.

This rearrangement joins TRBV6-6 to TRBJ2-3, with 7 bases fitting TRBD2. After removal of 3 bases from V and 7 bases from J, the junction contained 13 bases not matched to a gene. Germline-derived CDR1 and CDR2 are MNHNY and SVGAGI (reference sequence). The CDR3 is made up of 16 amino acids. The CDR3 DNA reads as TGTGCCAGCAGTTATGTGACAGCGGGACCTGATAATACGCAGTATTTT. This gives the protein CASSYVTAGPDNTQYF.

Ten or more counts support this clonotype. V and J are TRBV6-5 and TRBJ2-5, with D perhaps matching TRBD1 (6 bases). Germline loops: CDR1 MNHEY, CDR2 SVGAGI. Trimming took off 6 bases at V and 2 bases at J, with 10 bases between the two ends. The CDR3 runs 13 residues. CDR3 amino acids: CASSHRVQETQYF. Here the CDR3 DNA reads TGTGCCAGCAGCCACAGGGTACAAGAGACCCAGTACTTC.